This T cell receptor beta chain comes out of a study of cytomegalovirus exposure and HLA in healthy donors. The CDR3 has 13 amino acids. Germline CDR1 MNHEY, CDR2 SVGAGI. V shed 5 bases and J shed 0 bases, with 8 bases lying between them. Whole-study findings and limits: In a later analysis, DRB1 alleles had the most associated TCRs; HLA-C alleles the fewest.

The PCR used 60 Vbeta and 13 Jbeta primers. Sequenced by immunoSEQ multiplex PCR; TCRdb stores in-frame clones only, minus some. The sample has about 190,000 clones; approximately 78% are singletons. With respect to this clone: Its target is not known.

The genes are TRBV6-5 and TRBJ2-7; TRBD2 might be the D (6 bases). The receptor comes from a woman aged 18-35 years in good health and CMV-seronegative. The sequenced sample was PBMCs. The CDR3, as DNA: TGTGCCAGCAGTGTGGGGGGCTCCTACGAGCAGTACTTC. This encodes CASSVGGSYEQYF.